Below, 14 T cell receptor beta chains from the same sample are listed, as sequenced in a study of blood T cell repertoires in COVID-19. Profiling relied on immunoSEQ multiplex PCR, and the TCRdb table lists in-frame clones only, not all of them. The data contain around 50,000 clones, roughly 91% of them singletons. The specimen sequenced was peripheral blood. The receptors originated from a man aged 50-60 years with active COVID-19.

Only one count was recorded for this clone. This chain links TRBV7-3 with TRBJ2-1; 8 bases map to TRBD1. V lost 5 bases to trimming and J lost 2 bases; unmatched junction nucleotides: 5. The CDR3 extends over 15 amino acids. The V gene's germline CDR1 is SGHTA and CDR2 FQGTGA. In DNA, the CDR3 is TGTGCCAGCAGCCTAGGACAGGGAACCTACAATGAGCAGTTCTTC. Its translation is CASSLGQGTYNEQFF.

The rearrangement uses TRBV2 and TRBJ2-4, with a tentative D call TRBD2 (6 bases). The CDR3 is made up of 13 amino acids. V lost 9 bases, J lost 10 bases, and 19 bases lay in between. Germline-derived CDR1 and CDR2 are SNHLY and FYNNEI. The CDR3 loop is CASQGGARGIQYF. The DNA of the CDR3 is TGTGCCAGTCAGGGCGGGGCCCGGGGGATTCAGTACTTC.

This clone was seen a few times. CDR3 sequence (DNA): TGCGCCAGCAGCTTGGGCAGTATGGGAAACACCATATATTTT. This gives the protein CASSLGSMGNTIYF. The chain links TRBV5-1 to TRBJ1-3; no definite D call. This CDR3 contains 14 residues. With 0 bases removed from V and 4 bases from J, the gap between germline ends came to 8 bases. Germline CDR1 is SGHRS and CDR2 is YFSETQ.

The genes are TRBV7-8 and TRBJ2-7; a weak D match, TRBD2 (6 bases). Germline CDR1 reads SGHVS; CDR2 reads FQNEAQ. V lost 4 bases and J lost 4, with 17 bases in between. The CDR3 is made up of 15 amino acids. CDR3 residues: CASSSQGGPGYEQYF. For the CDR3, the DNA is TGTGCCAGCAGCTCCCAGGGAGGACCAGGATACGAGCAGTACTTC.

The V and J genes are TRBV3-1 (or the pseudogene TRBV3-2) and TRBJ2-5, with 7 bases lining up with TRBD2. V trimming: 5 bases; J trimming: 3 bases; junction bases outside the gene matches: 12. From germline, CDR1 is LGHDT and CDR2 YNNKEL (reference sequence). This CDR3 comprises 16 residues. CDR3 region: CASSTHRDGRKETQYF. The CDR3 DNA reads TGTGCCAGCAGCACCCACCGGGACGGGAGGAAAGAGACCCAGTACTTC.

The chain combines TRBV19 with TRBJ2-7, with 10 bases fitting TRBD1. This CDR3 contains 18 residues. V dropped 0 bases and J dropped 3; count of bases not matched to a gene: 11. Germline V gene sequence: CDR1 LNHDA, CDR2 SQIVND (reference sequence). This chain's CDR3 is CASSIDPVKTGGDYEQYF. The CDR3 bases are TGTGCCAGTAGTATAGATCCGGTTAAGACAGGGGGCGACTACGAGCAGTACTTC.

The chain is built from TRBV7-9 and TRBJ2-2; D unresolved. V lost 10 bases and J 5 bases, leaving 11 bases between the germline ends. The CDR3 has 12 residues. Germline-derived CDR1 and CDR2 are SEHNR and FQNEAQ (reference sequence). CDR3: CATTYHTGELFF. The CDR3 DNA reads as TGTGCCACCACGTATCATACCGGGGAGCTGTTTTTT.

The chain couples TRBV7-3 to TRBJ2-7; TRBD2 might be the D (7 bases). V was shortened by 5 bases and J by 5 bases, with 16 bases between the two germline ends. CDR1 is SGHTA and CDR2 is FQGTGA in the germline V gene. The CDR3 contains 14 residues. The CDR3 here is CASSQGRGSDEQYF. CDR3 DNA sequence: TGTGCCAGCAGCCAGGGGCGGGGGAGCGACGAGCAGTACTTC.

The J gene is TRBJ2-3, the V gene TRBV20-1; TRBD2 aligns across 7 bases. The CDR3 is 14 amino acids. After removal of 3 bases from V and 1 base from J, the junction contained 4 bases not matched to a gene. Germline-derived CDR1 and CDR2 are DFQATT and SNEGSKA (reference sequence). The CDR3 region has the DNA TGCAGTGCTAGTAAAACTAGCGGCACAGATACGCAGTATTTT. Its translation: CSASKTSGTDTQYF.

The CDR3 bases are TGTGCCAGCTCACCAACCTCAGGGGCGCACAATGAGCAGTTCTTC. It translates to CASSPTSGAHNEQFF. The chain has TRBV18 and TRBJ2-1, with D perhaps TRBD1 (6 bases). The CDR3 contains 15 residues. V was cut by 2 bases and J by 5 bases, with 13 bases left in between. Germline lookup yields CDR1 KGHSH and CDR2 LQKENI.

This rearrangement joins TRBV30 to TRBJ2-3; 10 bases match TRBD1. After removal of 2 bases from V and 12 bases from J, the junction contained 11 bases not matched to a gene. CDR1 is GTSNPN, CDR2 SVGIG, per germline (reference sequence). This CDR3 spans 14 amino acids. The CDR3: CAWSITLSTGGQYF. Written as DNA, the CDR3 is TGTGCCTGGAGTATAACTTTATCGACAGGGGGCCAGTATTTT. Filled out from reference TRBV30 and TRBJ2-3, the complete variable domain reads SQTIHQWPATLVQPVGSPLSLECTVEGTSNPNLYWYRQAAGRGLQLLFYSVGIGQISSEVPQNLSASRPQDRQFILSSKKLLLSDSGFYLCAWSITLSTGGQYFGPGTRLTVL.

The chain is built from TRBV2 and TRBJ2-5; D call uncertain. Per germline, CDR1 SNHLY and CDR2 FYNNEI. V gave up 6 bases and J gave up 3 bases, with 11 bases separating them. This CDR3 has 13 residues. CDR3 loop: CASRAPPEETQYF. CDR3 nucleotides: TGTGCCAGCAGGGCCCCACCCGAAGAGACCCAGTACTTC.

This clone has a handful of counts. CDR3 amino acids: CASSVGQGNQPQHF. CDR3 bases: TGTGCCAGCAGCGTAGGGCAGGGCAATCAGCCCCAGCATTTT. The chain combines TRBV9 with TRBJ1-5; D is ambiguous. The germline V gene encodes CDR1 SGDLS and CDR2 YYNGEE. This CDR3 is built from 14 residues. Trimming took 0 bases from V and 2 from J, leaving 6 bases between them.

The CDR3 here is CASSRRDRATNYGYTF. The CDR3 DNA reads as TGTGCCAGCAGCCGTCGGGACAGGGCCACTAACTATGGCTACACCTTC. This chain joins TRBV7-8 and TRBJ1-2; 9 positions match TRBD1. J gave up 0 bases and V 5 bases, and 7 bases lay outside the gene matches. In germline, CDR1 is SGHVS, CDR2 FQNEAQ. The CDR3 is 16 residues long.